This TCR beta chain was obtained from a study of shared clonotypes between healthy human individuals. Looked up from germline, CDR1 is MNHEY and CDR2 is SMNVEV (reference sequence). Trimming took off 5 bases at V and 8 bases at J, with 16 bases between the two ends. The length of the CDR3 is 14 residues. Selected positively for CCR7 and CD45RO-negative, naive CD8 cells excluded terminally differentiated effector memory CD45RA+ cells. Every one of the donors was a Caucasian adult that lived in Nashville, Tennessee. DNA at 200 ng, 25,000 to 35,000 T cell genomes, went into sorted-subset replicate PCRs. Clones were sequenced by immunoSEQ multiplex PCR, and TCRdb holds only the in-frame ones, with some missing. The repertoire holds around 2,000,000 clones, about 95% seen once, with 0.95% to 1.5% in the top ten.

The TCR was taken from a man aged 18-30 years in good health. Material for sequencing was naive CD8+ T cells sorted from blood. The chain is built from TRBV27 and TRBJ2-1; D is ambiguous. CDR3: CASSPIASPDEQFF. The CDR3 bases are TGTGCCAGCAGTCCCATTGCCAGCCCCGATGAGCAGTTCTTC.